A single sample gave rise to the 2 T cell receptor beta chains below, sequenced in a study of T-cell reconstitution after alpha-beta-depleted transplantation in children. Unique molecular identifiers were used in preparing the TCRbeta library. TCRdb processed the PCR reads anew with MiXCR; each CDR3 protein has one entry. The sample includes under 450,000 distinct CDR3 sequences, roughly 16% seen only once; the top ten take 25% to 35%. The sequencing used PBMCs, mostly from graft donor cells, collected 360 days after TCRalphabeta/CD19-depleted stem cell transplant. The source is a boy under two years old who had a stem cell transplant for Wiskott-Aldrich syndrome, so the T cells may come from the graft donor.

The chain joins TRBV7-9 to TRBJ1-6, with a possible D match to TRBD1 (5 bases). V gave up 1 base and J gave up 6 bases, with 10 bases separating them. The CDR3 contains 15 residues. Germline V lookup: CDR1 SEHNR, CDR2 FQNEAQ (reference sequence). The CDR3 sequence: CASSLGGRGNSPLHF. Written as DNA, the CDR3 is TGTGCCAGCAGCTTAGGTGGAAGGGGTAATTCACCCCTCCACTTT.

This clonotype occurred a few times. The chain links TRBV3-1 to TRBJ2-3; D not resolved. Germline CDR1 reads LGHDT; CDR2 reads YNNKEL (reference sequence). V was shortened by 8 bases and J by 1 base, with 4 bases between the two germline ends. The CDR3 consists of 11 residues. The CDR3 spells CASGGTDTQYF. The DNA for the CDR3 is TGTGCCAGCGGGGGCACAGATACGCAGTATTTT.